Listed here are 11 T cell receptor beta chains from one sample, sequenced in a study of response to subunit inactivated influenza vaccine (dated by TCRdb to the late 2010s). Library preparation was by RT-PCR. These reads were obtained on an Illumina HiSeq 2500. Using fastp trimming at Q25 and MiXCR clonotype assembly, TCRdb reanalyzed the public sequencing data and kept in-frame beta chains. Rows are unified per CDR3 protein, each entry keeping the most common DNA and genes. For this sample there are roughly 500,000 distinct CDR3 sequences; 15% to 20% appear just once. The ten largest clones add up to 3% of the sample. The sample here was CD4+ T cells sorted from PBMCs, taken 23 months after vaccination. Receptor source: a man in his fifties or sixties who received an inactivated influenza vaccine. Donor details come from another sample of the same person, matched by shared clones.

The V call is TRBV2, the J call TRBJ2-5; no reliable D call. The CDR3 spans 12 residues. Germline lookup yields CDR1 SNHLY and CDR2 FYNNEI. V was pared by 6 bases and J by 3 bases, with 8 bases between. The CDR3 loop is CASSWEKETQYF. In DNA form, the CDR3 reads TGTGCCAGCAGCTGGGAAAAAGAGACCCAGTACTTC.

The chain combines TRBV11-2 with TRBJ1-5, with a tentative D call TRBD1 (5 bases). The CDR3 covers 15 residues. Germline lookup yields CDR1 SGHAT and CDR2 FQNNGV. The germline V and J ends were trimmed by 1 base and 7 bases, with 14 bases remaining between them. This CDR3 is CASSLGDGLFQPQHF. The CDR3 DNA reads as TGTGCCAGCAGCTTAGGGGACGGGCTTTTCCAGCCCCAGCATTTT.

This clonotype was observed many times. The chain's CDR3 is CARKAAGITDTQYF. The DNA of the CDR3 is TGTGCCAGGAAGGCTGCGGGAATTACAGATACGCAGTATTTT. The rearrangement joins TRBV24-1 to TRBJ2-3, with D maybe TRBD2 (6 bases). Looked up from germline, CDR1 is KGHDR and CDR2 is SFDVKD. The CDR3 runs 14 residues. The V end lost 11 bases, the J end lost 3 bases, and 17 bases lay between the germline ends.

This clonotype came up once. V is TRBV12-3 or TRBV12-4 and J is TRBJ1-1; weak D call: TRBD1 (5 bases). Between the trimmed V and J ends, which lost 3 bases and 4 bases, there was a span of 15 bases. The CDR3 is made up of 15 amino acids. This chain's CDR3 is CASSFDSKGVTEAFF. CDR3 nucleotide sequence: TGTGCCAGCAGTTTTGACAGCAAAGGGGTCACTGAAGCTTTCTTT.

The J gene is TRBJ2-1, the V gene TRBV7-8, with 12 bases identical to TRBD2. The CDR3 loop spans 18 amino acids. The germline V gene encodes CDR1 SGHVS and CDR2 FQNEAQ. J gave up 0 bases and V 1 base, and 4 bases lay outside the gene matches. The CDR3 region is CASSLVLAGGRSYNEQFF. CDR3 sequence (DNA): TGTGCCAGCAGCTTAGTACTAGCGGGAGGTCGCTCCTACAATGAGCAGTTCTTC.

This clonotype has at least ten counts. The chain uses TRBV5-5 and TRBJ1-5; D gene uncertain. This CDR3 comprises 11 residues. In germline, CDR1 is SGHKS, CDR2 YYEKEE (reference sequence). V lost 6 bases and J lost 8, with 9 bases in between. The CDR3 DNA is TGTGCCAGCACTCTATCCAAGCCCCAGCATTTT. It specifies CASTLSKPQHF.

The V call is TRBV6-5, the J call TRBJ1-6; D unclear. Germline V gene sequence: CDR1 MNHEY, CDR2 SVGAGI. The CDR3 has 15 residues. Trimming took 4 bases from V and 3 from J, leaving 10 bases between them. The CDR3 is CASSSGDYYNSPLHF. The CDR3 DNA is TGTGCCAGCAGTTCAGGCGATTACTATAATTCACCCCTCCACTTT.

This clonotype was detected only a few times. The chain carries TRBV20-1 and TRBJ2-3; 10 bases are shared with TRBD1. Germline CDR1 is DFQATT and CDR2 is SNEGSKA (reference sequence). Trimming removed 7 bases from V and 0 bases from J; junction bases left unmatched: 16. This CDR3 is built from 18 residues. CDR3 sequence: CSGTKGQGPIASTDTQYF. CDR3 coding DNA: TGCAGTGGGACAAAGGGACAGGGGCCCATCGCTAGCACAGATACGCAGTATTTT.

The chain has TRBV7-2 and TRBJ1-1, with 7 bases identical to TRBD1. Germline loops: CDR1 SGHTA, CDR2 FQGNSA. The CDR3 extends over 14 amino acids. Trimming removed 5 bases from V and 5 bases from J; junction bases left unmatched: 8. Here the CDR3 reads CASSAHRGGTEAFF. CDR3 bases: TGTGCCAGCAGCGCTCACAGGGGAGGAACTGAAGCTTTCTTT.

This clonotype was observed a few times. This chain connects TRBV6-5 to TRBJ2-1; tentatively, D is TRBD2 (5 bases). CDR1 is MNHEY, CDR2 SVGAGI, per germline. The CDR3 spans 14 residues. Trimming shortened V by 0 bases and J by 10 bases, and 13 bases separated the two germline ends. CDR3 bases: TGTGCCAGCAGTTACTCGGAATTGCTAGCCGAGCAGTTCTTC. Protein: CASSYSELLAEQFF.

The CDR3 spells CASSPTGFDEQFF. CDR3 nucleotide sequence: TGTGCCAGCAGCCCGACAGGGTTCGATGAGCAGTTCTTC. V usage is TRBV6-2 or TRBV6-3 and J usage is TRBJ2-1; 7 nucleotides match TRBD1. V was pared by 6 bases and J by 8 bases, with 7 bases of the junction left unmatched. This CDR3 is built from 13 residues. From germline, CDR1 is MNHEY and CDR2 SVGEGT.